This is a list of T cell receptor beta chains from one sample in a study of vaccination effects on CD4 cells after COVID-19. Profiled with immunoSEQ multiplex PCR; TCRdb holds only in-frame clones, not every one. The sample has more than 50,000 clones, about 80% seen once. Antigens of these TCRs are unknown. Source: CD4+ T cells from PBMCs cultured with HCoV-OC43 spike peptides, taken after COVID-19 vaccination. The receptors stem from a human donor who received a COVID-19 vaccine. Both conserved end residues are part of each CDR3. Each record gives: J gene, D gene, clone size, V gene, CDR3 DNA, CDR3 protein. A D gene is named only where the DNA matches it firmly. A clone size is listed for some rows: how often the clone was seen (once, few, many), or a class if it is expanded.

J gene: TRBJ2-2; D gene: NA; clone size: NA; V gene: TRBV12-3/TRBV12-4; CDR3 DNA: TGTGCCAGCAGTTTTTACACCGGGGAGCTGTTTTTT; CDR3 protein: CASSFYTGELFF
J gene: TRBJ1-1; D gene: NA; clone size: NA; V gene: TRBV21-1; CDR3 DNA: TGTGCCAGCAGTAGTCTCCAGGGTCACACTGAAGCTTTCTTT; CDR3 protein: CASSSLQGHTEAFF
J gene: TRBJ2-4; D gene: NA; clone size: once; V gene: TRBV10-3; CDR3 DNA: TGTGCCATCAGTGAGTCACTCACGCTTCAGTACTTC; CDR3 protein: CAISESLTLQYF
J gene: TRBJ2-2; D gene: TRBD2; clone size: NA; V gene: TRBV3-1/TRBV3-2; CDR3 DNA: TGTGCCAGCAGCCCTGGGGCGGGGGGGCGCACCGGGGAGCTGTTTTTT; CDR3 protein: CASSPGAGGRTGELFF
J gene: TRBJ1-1; D gene: NA; clone size: NA; V gene: TRBV2; CDR3 DNA: TGTGCCAGCAGTGTTCGGGGAGGGGACACTGAAGCTTTCTTT; CDR3 protein: CASSVRGGDTEAFF
J gene: TRBJ1-2; D gene: NA; clone size: NA; V gene: TRBV5-1; CDR3 DNA: TGCGCCAGCAGCTTGTTAGGGCAATTGTCTAACTATGGCTACACCTTC; CDR3 protein: CASSLLGQLSNYGYTF
J gene: TRBJ2-3; D gene: TRBD1; clone size: NA; V gene: TRBV29-1; CDR3 DNA: TGCAGCGTTGATCAGGGGGTCGGCACAGATACGCAGTATTTT; CDR3 protein: CSVDQGVGTDTQYF
J gene: TRBJ1-1; D gene: TRBD1; clone size: NA; V gene: TRBV24-1; CDR3 DNA: TGTGCCACCAGTGACCCTGGGACAGGGAACACTGAAGCTTTCTTT; CDR3 protein: CATSDPGTGNTEAFF
J gene: TRBJ1-4; D gene: TRBD1; clone size: NA; V gene: TRBV5-6; CDR3 DNA: TGTGCCAGCAGCCCACAGGGGGCAACTAATGAAAAACTGTTTTTT; CDR3 protein: CASSPQGATNEKLFF
J gene: TRBJ2-2; D gene: NA; clone size: NA; V gene: TRBV28; CDR3 DNA: TGTGCCAGCAGTTCTCGACAGTCGAACACCGGGGAGCTGTTTTTT; CDR3 protein: CASSSRQSNTGELFF
J gene: TRBJ1-2; D gene: NA; clone size: few; V gene: TRBV28; CDR3 DNA: TGTGCCAGCAGAACCGGGACATTCTATGGCTACACCTTC; CDR3 protein: CASRTGTFYGYTF
J gene: TRBJ2-2; D gene: TRBD2; clone size: once; V gene: TRBV7-3; CDR3 DNA: TGTGCCAGCAGCTTAGGACTAGCGGGGGGTACCGGGGAGCTGTTTTTT; CDR3 protein: CASSLGLAGGTGELFF
J gene: TRBJ1-4; D gene: NA; clone size: NA; V gene: TRBV5-1; CDR3 DNA: TGCGCCAGCAGCCCCTCGACTTTTGATAATGAAAAACTGTTTTTT; CDR3 protein: CASSPSTFDNEKLFF
J gene: TRBJ1-1; D gene: NA; clone size: NA; V gene: TRBV3-1/TRBV3-2; CDR3 DNA: TGTGCCAGCAGCCCGACGACGGGGTCCGAAGCTTTCTTT; CDR3 protein: CASSPTTGSEAFF
J gene: TRBJ2-2; D gene: NA; clone size: NA; V gene: TRBV24-1; CDR3 DNA: TGTGCCACCAGTGAGCGACTAGTGACTCGCGGCGGGGAGCTGTTTTTT; CDR3 protein: CATSERLVTRGGELFF
J gene: TRBJ2-4; D gene: NA; clone size: NA; V gene: TRBV1; CDR3 DNA: TGCACCAGCAGCCAAGAGAGGGACTATTTGTTCAAAAACATTCAGTACTTC; CDR3 protein: CTSSQERDYLFKNIQYF
J gene: TRBJ2-1; D gene: TRBD1; clone size: few; V gene: TRBV29-1; CDR3 DNA: TGCAGCGTTCGACAGGGGACCTACAATGAGCAGTTCTTC; CDR3 protein: CSVRQGTYNEQFF
J gene: TRBJ1-4; D gene: NA; clone size: NA; V gene: TRBV24-1; CDR3 DNA: TGTGCCACCAGTGACCCCGTTGAGGGCTCGGAAAAACTGTTTTTT; CDR3 protein: CATSDPVEGSEKLFF
J gene: TRBJ2-2; D gene: NA; clone size: NA; V gene: TRBV20-1; CDR3 DNA: TGCAGTGCTAGTAGGACGGACCATAAGAACACCGGGGAGCTGTTTTTT; CDR3 protein: CSASRTDHKNTGELFF
J gene: TRBJ1-1; D gene: NA; clone size: NA; V gene: TRBV5-4; CDR3 DNA: TGTGCCAGCAGCTTAGCGGACCGCGATACCGGGATCTTT; CDR3 protein: CASSLADRDTGIF
J gene: TRBJ2-1; D gene: NA; clone size: NA; V gene: TRBV19; CDR3 DNA: TGTGCCAGTAGTATAGTAGGAGCAACAGGGCGTTTGAACAATGAGCAGTTCTTC; CDR3 protein: CASSIVGATGRLNNEQFF
J gene: TRBJ2-3; D gene: NA; clone size: few; V gene: TRBV7-2; CDR3 DNA: TGTGCCAGCAGCTTGCTGACAGTCCGCACAGATACGCAGTATTTT; CDR3 protein: CASSLLTVRTDTQYF
J gene: TRBJ2-2; D gene: NA; clone size: NA; V gene: TRBV2; CDR3 DNA: TGTGCCAGCGGTTATGTAGACCTGTCGAACACCGGGGAGCTGTTTTTT; CDR3 protein: CASGYVDLSNTGELFF
J gene: TRBJ1-6; D gene: NA; clone size: once; V gene: TRBV6-2/TRBV6-3; CDR3 DNA: TGTGCCAGCAGTTATTCAGGGATCCCCCCACCCCTCCACTTT; CDR3 protein: CASSYSGIPPPLHF
J gene: TRBJ2-2; D gene: TRBD1; clone size: once; V gene: TRBV9; CDR3 DNA: TGTGCCAGCAGCGGAACGCTAGGACAGGGGAACACCGGGGAGCTGTTTTTT; CDR3 protein: CASSGTLGQGNTGELFF
J gene: TRBJ1-2; D gene: NA; clone size: NA; V gene: TRBV30; CDR3 DNA: TGTGCCTGGAGCCAGGGCCCTGGCTACACCTTC; CDR3 protein: CAWSQGPGYTF
J gene: TRBJ2-1; D gene: TRBD2; clone size: NA; V gene: TRBV11-2; CDR3 DNA: TGTGCCAGCAGCACGCCGAGCGGGGGCTCCTACAATGAGCAGTTCTTC; CDR3 protein: CASSTPSGGSYNEQFF
J gene: TRBJ1-2; D gene: TRBD1; clone size: NA; V gene: TRBV6-5; CDR3 DNA: TGTGCCAGCAGTTACTCGAACAGGGGTCATGGCTACACCTTC; CDR3 protein: CASSYSNRGHGYTF
J gene: TRBJ1-3; D gene: TRBD1; clone size: NA; V gene: TRBV28; CDR3 DNA: TGTGCCAGCAGACCCGGGACAGGGGGCGCGAAGTACACCATATATTTT; CDR3 protein: CASRPGTGGAKYTIYF
J gene: TRBJ2-2; D gene: NA; clone size: NA; V gene: TRBV5-4; CDR3 DNA: TGTGCCAGCAGCTTCGGGGGATTGACCGGGGAGCTGTTTTTT; CDR3 protein: CASSFGGLTGELFF
J gene: TRBJ1-5; D gene: TRBD1; clone size: NA; V gene: TRBV7-2; CDR3 DNA: TGTGCCAGCAGCTCCCCCGACAGGGGTAGTCAGCCCCAGCATTTT; CDR3 protein: CASSSPDRGSQPQHF
J gene: TRBJ2-6; D gene: NA; clone size: NA; V gene: TRBV7-3; CDR3 DNA: TGTGCCAGCAGCCGTGCTCAGGGATCTGGGGCCAACGTCCTGACTTTC; CDR3 protein: CASSRAQGSGANVLTF
J gene: TRBJ1-1; D gene: TRBD1; clone size: NA; V gene: TRBV19; CDR3 DNA: TGTGCCAGTAGTTTTCGTGGACAGGGAAACACTGAAGCTTTCTTT; CDR3 protein: CASSFRGQGNTEAFF
J gene: TRBJ1-5; D gene: TRBD1; clone size: NA; V gene: TRBV19; CDR3 DNA: TGTGCCAGTTCGGACAGGGGGGTTGGTCAGCCCCAGCATTTT; CDR3 protein: CASSDRGVGQPQHF
J gene: TRBJ2-1; D gene: TRBD1; clone size: NA; V gene: TRBV6-5; CDR3 DNA: TGTGCCAGCACTCGACAGGGGAACACCTACAATGAGCAGTTCTTC; CDR3 protein: CASTRQGNTYNEQFF
J gene: TRBJ2-6; D gene: TRBD1; clone size: NA; V gene: TRBV19; CDR3 DNA: TGTGCCAGCCGAGGGCAGGGGGCGCGGGGGGCCAACGTCCTGACTTTC; CDR3 protein: CASRGQGARGANVLTF
J gene: TRBJ1-2; D gene: NA; clone size: NA; V gene: TRBV19; CDR3 DNA: TGTGCCAGTAGTATAGCCGCCGCGGGCTATGGCTACACCTTC; CDR3 protein: CASSIAAAGYGYTF
J gene: TRBJ2-1; D gene: NA; clone size: NA; V gene: TRBV18; CDR3 DNA: TGTGCCAGCTCACCGTCGGGGTTCTCCTACAATGAGCAGTTCTTC; CDR3 protein: CASSPSGFSYNEQFF
J gene: TRBJ2-2; D gene: NA; clone size: NA; V gene: TRBV3-1/TRBV3-2; CDR3 DNA: TGTGCCAGCAGCCAGTGGACCGGGGAGCTGTTTTTT; CDR3 protein: CASSQWTGELFF
J gene: TRBJ2-3; D gene: NA; clone size: NA; V gene: TRBV5-1; CDR3 DNA: TGCGCCAGCAGCTTGGCCAGGCACGAGGCAGATACGCAGTATTTT; CDR3 protein: CASSLARHEADTQYF
J gene: TRBJ1-2; D gene: NA; clone size: NA; V gene: TRBV3-1/TRBV3-2; CDR3 DNA: TGTGCCAGCAGCCAATTAGACCGCTACACCTTC; CDR3 protein: CASSQLDRYTF
J gene: TRBJ2-5; D gene: NA; clone size: NA; V gene: TRBV7-6; CDR3 DNA: TGTGCCAGCAGCTCCCGTCCACGGGACCATGAGCGGGAGACCCAGTACTTC; CDR3 protein: CASSSRPRDHERETQYF
J gene: TRBJ1-1; D gene: NA; clone size: few; V gene: TRBV2; CDR3 DNA: TGTGCCAGCAGTGAAGCGTGGGTTACTGAAGCTTTCTTT; CDR3 protein: CASSEAWVTEAFF
J gene: TRBJ2-1; D gene: NA; clone size: NA; V gene: TRBV11-3; CDR3 DNA: TGTGCCAGCAGCTTTGGGAGGAGCTCCTACAATGAGCAGTTCTTC; CDR3 protein: CASSFGRSSYNEQFF
J gene: TRBJ1-2; D gene: NA; clone size: NA; V gene: TRBV14; CDR3 DNA: TGTGCCAGCAGCCAAGATGGAGCGGGAAACTATGGCTACACCTTC; CDR3 protein: CASSQDGAGNYGYTF
J gene: TRBJ2-5; D gene: NA; clone size: NA; V gene: TRBV2; CDR3 DNA: TGTGCCAGCAGTGAAAGAACGCAAGAGACCCAGTACTTC; CDR3 protein: CASSERTQETQYF
J gene: TRBJ2-6; D gene: TRBD1; clone size: NA; V gene: TRBV5-5; CDR3 DNA: TGTGCCAGCAGCTTGTTGAGACAGGGGATCTCTGGGGCCAACGTCCTGACTTTC; CDR3 protein: CASSLLRQGISGANVLTF
J gene: TRBJ2-3; D gene: NA; clone size: few; V gene: TRBV7-3; CDR3 DNA: TGTGCCAGCAGCTCCGGGACGGTCACAGATACGCAGTATTTT; CDR3 protein: CASSSGTVTDTQYF
J gene: TRBJ1-4; D gene: NA; clone size: NA; V gene: TRBV6-5; CDR3 DNA: TGTGCCAGCAGTTACGGGAAAAGGAGCGAAAAACTGTTTTTT; CDR3 protein: CASSYGKRSEKLFF
J gene: TRBJ2-3; D gene: NA; clone size: NA; V gene: TRBV5-4; CDR3 DNA: TGTGCCAGCAGCTTGGGGTCCACTCGCCCCCCCTTGGAGCAGTATTTT; CDR3 protein: CASSLGSTRPPLEQYF